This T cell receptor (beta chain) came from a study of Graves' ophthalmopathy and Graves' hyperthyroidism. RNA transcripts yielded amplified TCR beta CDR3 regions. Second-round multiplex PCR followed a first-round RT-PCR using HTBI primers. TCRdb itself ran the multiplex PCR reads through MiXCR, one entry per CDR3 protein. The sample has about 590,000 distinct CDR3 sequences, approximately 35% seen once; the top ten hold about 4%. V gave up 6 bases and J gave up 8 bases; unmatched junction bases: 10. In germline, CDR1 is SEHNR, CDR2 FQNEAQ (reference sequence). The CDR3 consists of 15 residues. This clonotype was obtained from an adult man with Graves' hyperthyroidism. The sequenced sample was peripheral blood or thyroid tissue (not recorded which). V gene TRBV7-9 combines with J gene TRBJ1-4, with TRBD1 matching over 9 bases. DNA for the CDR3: TGTGCCAGCAGTTACGACCGGGACAGGGCGGAAAAACTGTTTTTT. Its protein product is CASSYDRDRAEKLFF.